This is a list of T cell receptor beta chains from one sample in a study of blood T cell repertoires in COVID-19. Using immunoSEQ multiplex PCR, the repertoire was profiled, and TCRdb retains in-frame clones only, with some absent. The table lists roughly 120,000 clones, roughly nine tenths of them singletons. The sample comprised peripheral blood. All receptors come from a man in his sixties with COVID-19, enrolled during active disease. The CDR3 runs from the conserved cysteine through the conserved F or W. A D gene is named only where the DNA matches it firmly. The size of a clone is reported for some rows only, either as once, few or many, or as a class for expanded clones.

D: .; V: TRBV11-2; J: TRBJ2-7; size: .; CDR3: CASSLDLAAGVDEQYF; DNA: TGTGCCAGCAGCTTAGATCTAGCGGCAGGGGTAGACGAGCAGTACTTC
D: TRBD1; V: TRBV2; J: TRBJ1-1; size: .; CDR3: CASRTQGAPNTEAFF; DNA: TGTGCCAGCAGGACTCAGGGGGCGCCGAATACTGAAGCTTTCTTT
D: TRBD2; V: TRBV5-1; J: TRBJ2-5; size: .; CDR3: CASSLGPLAGVSETQYF; DNA: TGCGCCAGCAGCTTGGGCCCACTAGCGGGAGTAAGTGAGACCCAGTACTTC
D: .; V: TRBV6-2/TRBV6-3; J: TRBJ1-4; size: .; CDR3: CASSPTDEKLFF; DNA: TGTGCCAGCAGCCCCACAGATGAAAAACTGTTTTTT
D: TRBD2; V: TRBV4-1; J: TRBJ2-7; size: .; CDR3: CASSLGTSGSYEQYF; DNA: TGCGCCAGCAGCCTGGGGACTAGCGGGAGCTACGAGCAGTACTTC
D: .; V: TRBV12-3/TRBV12-4; J: TRBJ1-2; size: .; CDR3: CASRDGLSYGYTF; DNA: TGTGCCAGCAGGGACGGACTGAGCTATGGCTACACCTTC
D: .; V: TRBV6-2/TRBV6-3; J: TRBJ1-4; size: .; CDR3: CASSQEVSEKLFF; DNA: TGTGCCAGCAGTCAGGAGGTGAGCGAAAAACTGTTTTTT
D: .; V: TRBV10-3; J: TRBJ2-5; size: .; CDR3: CAISGGETQYF; DNA: TGTGCCATCAGTGGAGGGGAGACCCAGTACTTC
D: TRBD2; V: TRBV10-3; J: TRBJ2-1; size: .; CDR3: CAAKGGTSGGSSYNEQFF; DNA: TGTGCCGCTAAGGGGGGGACTAGCGGAGGAAGCTCCTACAATGAGCAGTTCTTC
D: TRBD2; V: TRBV7-9; J: TRBJ2-1; size: .; CDR3: CASSLGVRRTSGRVEQFF; DNA: TGTGCCAGCAGCTTGGGGGTGCGGCGGACTAGCGGGAGGGTCGAGCAGTTCTTC
D: TRBD1; V: TRBV28; J: TRBJ1-3; size: .; CDR3: CASSRGQGVAGNTIYF; DNA: TGTGCCAGCAGCCGTGGACAGGGGGTGGCCGGAAACACCATATATTTT
D: TRBD1; V: TRBV27; J: TRBJ2-7; size: .; CDR3: CASRRTGDYEQYF; DNA: TGTGCCAGCAGACGGACAGGAGATTACGAGCAGTACTTC
D: TRBD2; V: TRBV5-1; J: TRBJ2-1; size: once; CDR3: CASSGSGDYNEQFF; DNA: TGCGCCAGCAGCGGTAGCGGGGACTACAATGAGCAGTTCTTC
D: .; V: TRBV4-1; J: TRBJ2-1; size: .; CDR3: CASSQAGVGTGSYNEQFF; DNA: TGCGCCAGCAGCCAAGCGGGAGTAGGTACCGGCTCCTACAATGAGCAGTTCTTC
D: .; V: TRBV7-9; J: TRBJ1-1; size: .; CDR3: CASSTGNTEAFF; DNA: TGTGCCAGCAGCACGGGGAACACTGAAGCTTTCTTT
D: TRBD1; V: TRBV2; J: TRBJ2-7; size: .; CDR3: CASSEARQGRYF; DNA: TGTGCCAGCAGTGAAGCCAGACAGGGGCGGTACTTC
D: .; V: TRBV2; J: TRBJ1-1; size: .; CDR3: CASRQVLNTEAFF; DNA: TGTGCCAGCCGACAGGTTCTAAACACTGAAGCTTTCTTT